The rows below give T cell receptor beta chains drawn from one sample of a study of T cells in Graves' hyperthyroidism and ophthalmopathy. TCRdb redid the calling of the multiplex PCR reads with MiXCR, one entry per CDR3 protein. The data hold about 700,000 distinct CDR3 sequences, with around 15% observed a single time. The sample taken for sequencing was blood. These receptor sequences come from a woman in her late teens or twenties with Graves' hyperthyroidism. CDR3s include the opening cysteine and the closing phenylalanine or tryptophan. Fields, in order: D gene, clone size, V gene, J gene, CDR3 DNA, CDR3 protein. A D gene is named only where the DNA matches it firmly. Expanded clones are given a class, and other clones once, few, many or no size at all.

d_gene: NA; abundance: many; v_gene: TRBV7-8; j_gene: TRBJ1-5; CDR3nt: TGTGCCAGCAGCTTAGGGAGGCAGGGGCCGGGAGGCAATCAGCCCCAGCATTTT; CDR3aa: CASSLGRQGPGGNQPQHF
d_gene: NA; abundance: few; v_gene: TRBV7-9; j_gene: TRBJ2-1; CDR3nt: TGTGCCAGCAGCCCCGACAGGATACGGGGAGATGAGCAGTTCTTC; CDR3aa: CASSPDRIRGDEQFF
d_gene: TRBD1; abundance: many; v_gene: TRBV10-3; j_gene: TRBJ1-5; CDR3nt: TGTGCCATCAGTGAGAGGGGGGACAGGGGGACTCAGCCCCAGCATTTT; CDR3aa: CAISERGDRGTQPQHF
d_gene: NA; abundance: many; v_gene: TRBV4-3; j_gene: TRBJ2-1; CDR3nt: TGCGCCAGCAGCCAAGTAGGGACTGCCGTCTACAATGAGCAGTTCTTC; CDR3aa: CASSQVGTAVYNEQFF
d_gene: NA; abundance: many; v_gene: TRBV27; j_gene: TRBJ2-3; CDR3nt: TGTGCCAGCAGGACCGGCACAGATACGCAGTATTTT; CDR3aa: CASRTGTDTQYF
d_gene: TRBD2; abundance: NA; v_gene: TRBV3-1; j_gene: TRBJ2-2; CDR3nt: TGTGCCAGCAGCCAAGACGGGGGGGGGACCGGGGAGCTGTTTTTT; CDR3aa: CASSQDGGGTGELFF
d_gene: NA; abundance: many; v_gene: TRBV6-1; j_gene: TRBJ1-1; CDR3nt: TGTGCCAGCATTAGACCCGTGGACACTGAAGCTTTCTTT; CDR3aa: CASIRPVDTEAFF
d_gene: NA; abundance: many; v_gene: TRBV20-1; j_gene: TRBJ2-5; CDR3nt: TGCAGTGCTAGAGGGCCTTGGCTAGAGATAAAACGGACAGTAGAAGAGACCCAGTACTTC; CDR3aa: CSARGPWLEIKRTVEETQYF
d_gene: NA; abundance: many; v_gene: TRBV3-1; j_gene: TRBJ1-2; CDR3nt: TGTGCCAGCAGCCAAACTAACTATGGCTACACCTTC; CDR3aa: CASSQTNYGYTF
d_gene: TRBD1; abundance: many; v_gene: TRBV12-3/TRBV12-4; j_gene: TRBJ2-7; CDR3nt: TGTGCCAGCAGTTCCTCCCCCGGGACAGGGTCCTACGAGCAGTACTTC; CDR3aa: CASSSSPGTGSYEQYF
d_gene: NA; abundance: many; v_gene: TRBV6-2/TRBV6-3; j_gene: TRBJ2-1; CDR3nt: TGTGCCAGCAGGCTTACCCCTGGCGGTTACAATGAGCAGTTCTTC; CDR3aa: CASRLTPGGYNEQFF
d_gene: NA; abundance: few; v_gene: TRBV28; j_gene: TRBJ2-1; CDR3nt: TGTGCCAGCATTCTGACAGGTTACAATGAGCGGTTCTTC; CDR3aa: CASILTGYNERFF
d_gene: TRBD2; abundance: many; v_gene: TRBV20-1; j_gene: TRBJ2-1; CDR3nt: TGCAGTGCTTGTCCCTTTGGGGCGGGAGGCCTGAATGAGCAGTTCTTC; CDR3aa: CSACPFGAGGLNEQFF
d_gene: TRBD2; abundance: many; v_gene: TRBV7-2; j_gene: TRBJ2-1; CDR3nt: TGTGCCAGCAGCTTATACGGGGGGGCCTACAATGAGCAGTTCTTC; CDR3aa: CASSLYGGAYNEQFF
d_gene: NA; abundance: many; v_gene: TRBV27; j_gene: TRBJ2-6; CDR3nt: TGTGCCAGCAGCCGGGGGAGCTCTGGGGCCAACGTCCTGACTTTC; CDR3aa: CASSRGSSGANVLTF
d_gene: TRBD2; abundance: few; v_gene: TRBV20-1; j_gene: TRBJ2-7; CDR3nt: TGCAGTGCTAGGGACTGGAGGACTAGCCTGACCTACGAGCAGTACTTC; CDR3aa: CSARDWRTSLTYEQYF
d_gene: NA; abundance: many; v_gene: TRBV11-3; j_gene: TRBJ2-3; CDR3nt: TGTGCCAGCAGCTCCGCTCGGTGGCCGTACTCTGGGTATACAGATACGCAGTATTTT; CDR3aa: CASSSARWPYSGYTDTQYF
d_gene: NA; abundance: NA; v_gene: TRBV19; j_gene: TRBJ2-1; CDR3nt: TGTGCCAGTAGTATAGCGGTTTACAATGAGCAGTTCTTC; CDR3aa: CASSIAVYNEQFF
d_gene: NA; abundance: many; v_gene: TRBV6-5; j_gene: TRBJ1-1; CDR3nt: TGTGCCAGCAGTTACGGGGGCGCGGGCACTGAAGCTTTCTTT; CDR3aa: CASSYGGAGTEAFF
d_gene: TRBD2; abundance: many; v_gene: TRBV7-2; j_gene: TRBJ2-7; CDR3nt: TGTGCCAGCAGCCAACGGGGGGCGGGGGGATACGAGCAGTACTTC; CDR3aa: CASSQRGAGGYEQYF
d_gene: NA; abundance: many; v_gene: TRBV28; j_gene: TRBJ1-4; CDR3nt: TGTGCCAGCACAACGCGAGGGCGTAATGAAAAACTGTTTTTT; CDR3aa: CASTTRGRNEKLFF
d_gene: TRBD1; abundance: NA; v_gene: TRBV11-1; j_gene: TRBJ2-1; CDR3nt: TGTGCCAGCGCCCTTTCGACAGGGGACAATGAGCAGTTCTTC; CDR3aa: CASALSTGDNEQFF
d_gene: NA; abundance: few; v_gene: TRBV9; j_gene: TRBJ2-1; CDR3nt: TGTGCCAGCAGCCCAGGGGGGGATAACAATGAGCAGTTCTTC; CDR3aa: CASSPGGDNNEQFF
d_gene: NA; abundance: few; v_gene: TRBV6-1; j_gene: TRBJ2-2; CDR3nt: TGTGCCAGCACTAGCAGGGCCGGGGAGCTGTTTTTT; CDR3aa: CASTSRAGELFF
d_gene: NA; abundance: few; v_gene: TRBV19; j_gene: TRBJ1-1; CDR3nt: TGTGCCAGTTCCAACCCAGAATCGGGGAATGAGGAAGCTTTCTTT; CDR3aa: CASSNPESGNEEAFF
d_gene: TRBD2; abundance: many; v_gene: TRBV10-3; j_gene: TRBJ2-7; CDR3nt: TGTGCCATCAGTGGATCTAGCGGGAGTCCCTACGAGCAGTACTTC; CDR3aa: CAISGSSGSPYEQYF
d_gene: NA; abundance: NA; v_gene: TRBV6-1; j_gene: TRBJ1-5; CDR3nt: TGTGCCAGCGGTGTTAGGGTCGGTCAGCCCCAGCATTTT; CDR3aa: CASGVRVGQPQHF
d_gene: NA; abundance: many; v_gene: TRBV12-3/TRBV12-4; j_gene: TRBJ1-1; CDR3nt: TGTGCCAGCAGTTTCGCCAGGGGCACTGAAGCTTTCTTT; CDR3aa: CASSFARGTEAFF
d_gene: NA; abundance: many; v_gene: TRBV30; j_gene: TRBJ1-1; CDR3nt: TGTGCCTGGAGTGTACGTGGTTCCATTGAAGCTTTCTTT; CDR3aa: CAWSVRGSIEAFF
d_gene: TRBD2; abundance: many; v_gene: TRBV24-1; j_gene: TRBJ2-5; CDR3nt: TGTGCCACCAGTGACCCGACTAGCGAGTACCAAGAGACCCAGTACTTC; CDR3aa: CATSDPTSEYQETQYF
d_gene: NA; abundance: few; v_gene: TRBV24-1; j_gene: TRBJ1-1; CDR3nt: TGTGCCACCAGTGATAGTAGGACTGGGAACACTGAAGCTTTCTTT; CDR3aa: CATSDSRTGNTEAFF
d_gene: NA; abundance: NA; v_gene: TRBV3-1; j_gene: TRBJ2-1; CDR3nt: TGTGCCAGCAGCCGGAGCAGATACAATGAGCAGTTCTTC; CDR3aa: CASSRSRYNEQFF
d_gene: NA; abundance: many; v_gene: TRBV9; j_gene: TRBJ2-1; CDR3nt: TGTGCCAGCAGCGTAGCAGCGGCAAAAGGGGAGCAGTTCTTC; CDR3aa: CASSVAAAKGEQFF